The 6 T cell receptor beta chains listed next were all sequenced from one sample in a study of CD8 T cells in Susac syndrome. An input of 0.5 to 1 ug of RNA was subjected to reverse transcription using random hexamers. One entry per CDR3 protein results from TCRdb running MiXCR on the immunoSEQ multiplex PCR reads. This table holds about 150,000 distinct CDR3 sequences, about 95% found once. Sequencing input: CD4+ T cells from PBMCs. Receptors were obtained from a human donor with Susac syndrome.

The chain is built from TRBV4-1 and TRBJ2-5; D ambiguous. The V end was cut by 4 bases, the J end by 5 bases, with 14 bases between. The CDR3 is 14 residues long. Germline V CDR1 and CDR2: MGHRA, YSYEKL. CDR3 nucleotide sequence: TGCGCCAGCAGCCCGCAGTCAGACCGGGAGACCCAGTACTTC. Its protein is CASSPQSDRETQYF.

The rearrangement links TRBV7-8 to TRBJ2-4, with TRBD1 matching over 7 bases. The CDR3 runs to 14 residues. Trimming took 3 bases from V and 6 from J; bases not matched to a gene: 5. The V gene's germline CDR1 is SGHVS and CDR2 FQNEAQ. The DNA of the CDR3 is TGTGCCAGCAGCTTCGGGACAGAGGGAAACATTCAGTACTTC. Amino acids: CASSFGTEGNIQYF.

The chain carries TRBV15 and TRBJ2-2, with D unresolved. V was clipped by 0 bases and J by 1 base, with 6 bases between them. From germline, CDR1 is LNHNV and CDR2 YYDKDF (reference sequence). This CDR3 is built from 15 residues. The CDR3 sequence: CATSREALNTGELFF. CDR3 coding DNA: TGTGCCACCAGCAGAGAGGCCTTGAACACCGGGGAGCTGTTTTTT.

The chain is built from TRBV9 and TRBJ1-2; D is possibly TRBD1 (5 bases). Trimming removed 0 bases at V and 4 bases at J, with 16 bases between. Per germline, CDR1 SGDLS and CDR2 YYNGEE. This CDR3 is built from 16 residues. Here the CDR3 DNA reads TGTGCCAGCAGCGTAGGGCCCGGGGGAGGCCCCTATGGCTACACCTTC. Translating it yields CASSVGPGGGPYGYTF.

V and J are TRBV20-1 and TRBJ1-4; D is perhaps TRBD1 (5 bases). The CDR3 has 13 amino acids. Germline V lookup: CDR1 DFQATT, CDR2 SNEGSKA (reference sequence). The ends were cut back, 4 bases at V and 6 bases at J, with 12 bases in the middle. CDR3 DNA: TGCAGTGCTAAGGCAGGGTTCGATGAAAAACTGTTTTTT. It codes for CSAKAGFDEKLFF.

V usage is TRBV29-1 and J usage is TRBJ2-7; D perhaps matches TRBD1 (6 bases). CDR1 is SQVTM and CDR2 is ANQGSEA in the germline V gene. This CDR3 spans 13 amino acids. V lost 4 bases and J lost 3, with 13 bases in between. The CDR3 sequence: CSVVPSGDYEQYF. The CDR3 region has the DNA TGCAGCGTTGTCCCGTCAGGGGACTACGAGCAGTACTTC.